The sequence of this T cell receptor beta chain was determined in a study of shared clonotypes between healthy human individuals. Study as a whole: The plates for each donor numbered three CD4 naive, three CD4 memory, two CD8 naive and one CD8 memory.

Broader study findings: The study sampled only blood, and tissue repertoires likely differ.

The germline gives CDR1 LGHNA, CDR2 YNFKEQ. This CDR3 is built from 15 residues. After removal of 4 bases from V and 4 bases from J, the junction contained 6 bases not matched to a gene. A word on this clone: The antigen is undetermined.

The donors, all of them Caucasian adults, lived in Nashville, Tennessee. CD45RA+ naive and CD45RA-negative memory subsets were separated from CD4+ cells. TCRdb's copy holds only in-frame clones and misses some; the assay was immunoSEQ multiplex PCR. This table holds about 600,000 clones, around 97% found once. Input material: naive CD4+ T cells sorted from blood. The subset here: CD45RA+ positively selected. The TCR sequence derives from a woman in her 30s in good health. The chain couples TRBV4-2 to TRBJ2-7; 11 nucleotides match TRBD2. The CDR3 spells CASSRSGTSGYEQYF. The CDR3 DNA is TGTGCCAGCAGCCGGTCCGGGACTAGCGGTTACGAGCAGTACTTC.